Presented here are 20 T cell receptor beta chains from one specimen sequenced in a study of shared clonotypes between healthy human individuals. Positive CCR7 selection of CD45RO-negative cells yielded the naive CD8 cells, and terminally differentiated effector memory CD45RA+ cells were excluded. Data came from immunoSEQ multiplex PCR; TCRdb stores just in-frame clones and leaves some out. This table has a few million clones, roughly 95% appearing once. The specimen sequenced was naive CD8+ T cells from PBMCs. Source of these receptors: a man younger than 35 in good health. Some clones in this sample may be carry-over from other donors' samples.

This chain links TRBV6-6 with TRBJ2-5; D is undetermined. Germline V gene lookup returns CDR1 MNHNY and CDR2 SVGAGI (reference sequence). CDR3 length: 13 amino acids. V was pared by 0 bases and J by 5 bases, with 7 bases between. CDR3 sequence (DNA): TGTGCCAGCAGTTACTCGGGGTTTGAGACCCAGTACTTC. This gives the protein CASSYSGFETQYF.

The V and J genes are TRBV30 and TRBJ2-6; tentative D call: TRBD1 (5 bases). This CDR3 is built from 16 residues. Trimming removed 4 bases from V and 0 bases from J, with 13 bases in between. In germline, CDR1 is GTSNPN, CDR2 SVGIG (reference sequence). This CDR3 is CAWIGRVTSGANVLTF. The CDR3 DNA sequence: TGTGCCTGGATCGGCAGGGTGACCTCTGGGGCCAACGTCCTGACTTTC.

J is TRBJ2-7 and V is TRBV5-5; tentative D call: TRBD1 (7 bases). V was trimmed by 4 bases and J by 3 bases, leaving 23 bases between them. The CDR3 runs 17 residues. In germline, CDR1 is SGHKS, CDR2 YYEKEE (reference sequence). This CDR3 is CASSHTPQHQGGYEQYF. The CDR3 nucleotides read TGTGCCAGCAGCCATACTCCCCAACACCAGGGGGGCTACGAGCAGTACTTC.

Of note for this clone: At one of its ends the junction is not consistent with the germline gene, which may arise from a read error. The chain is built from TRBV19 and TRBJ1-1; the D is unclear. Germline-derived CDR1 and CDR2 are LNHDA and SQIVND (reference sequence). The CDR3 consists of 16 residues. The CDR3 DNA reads TGTGCCAGTAGAAAGGACCGGATCGGGATGAACGCTGAAGCTTTCTTT. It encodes CASRKDRIGMNAEAFF.

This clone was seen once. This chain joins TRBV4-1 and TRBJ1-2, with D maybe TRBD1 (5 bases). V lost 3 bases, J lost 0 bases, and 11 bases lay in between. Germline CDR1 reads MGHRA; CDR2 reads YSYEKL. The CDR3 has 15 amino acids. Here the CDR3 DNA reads TGCGCCAGCAGCCACTGGGACCTCGCTAACTATGGCTACACCTTC. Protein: CASSHWDLANYGYTF.

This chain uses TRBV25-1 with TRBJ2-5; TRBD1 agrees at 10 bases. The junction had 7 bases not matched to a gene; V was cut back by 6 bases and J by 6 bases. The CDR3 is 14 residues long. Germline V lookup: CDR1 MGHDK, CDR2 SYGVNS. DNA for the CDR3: TGTGCCAGCAGACGGGACAGGGGCTTGCAGACCCAGTACTTC. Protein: CASRRDRGLQTQYF.

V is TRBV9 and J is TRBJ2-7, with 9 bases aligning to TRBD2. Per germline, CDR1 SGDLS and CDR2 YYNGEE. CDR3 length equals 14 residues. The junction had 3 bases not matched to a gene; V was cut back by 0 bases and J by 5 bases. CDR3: CASSVAGLANEQYF. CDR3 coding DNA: TGTGCCAGCAGCGTAGCTGGACTAGCGAACGAGCAGTACTTC.

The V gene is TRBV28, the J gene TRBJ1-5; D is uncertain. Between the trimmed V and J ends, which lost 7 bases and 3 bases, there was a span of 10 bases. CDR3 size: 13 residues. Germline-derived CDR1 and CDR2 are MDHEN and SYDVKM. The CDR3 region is CASTGVVNQPQHF. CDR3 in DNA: TGTGCCAGCACCGGGGTAGTCAATCAGCCCCAGCATTTT.

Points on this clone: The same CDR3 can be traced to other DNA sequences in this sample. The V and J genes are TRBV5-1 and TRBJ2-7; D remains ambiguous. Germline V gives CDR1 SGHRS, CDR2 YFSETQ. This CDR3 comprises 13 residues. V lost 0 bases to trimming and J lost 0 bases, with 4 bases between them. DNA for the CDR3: TGCGCCAGCAGCTTGGGGGCCTCCTACGAGCAGTACTTC. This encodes CASSLGASYEQYF.

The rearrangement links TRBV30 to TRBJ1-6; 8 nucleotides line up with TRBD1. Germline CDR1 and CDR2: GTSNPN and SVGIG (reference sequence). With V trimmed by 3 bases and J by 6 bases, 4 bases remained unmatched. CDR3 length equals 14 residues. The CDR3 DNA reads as TGTGCCTGGAGCCCTGACAGGGGTAATTCACCCCTCCACTTT. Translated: CAWSPDRGNSPLHF.

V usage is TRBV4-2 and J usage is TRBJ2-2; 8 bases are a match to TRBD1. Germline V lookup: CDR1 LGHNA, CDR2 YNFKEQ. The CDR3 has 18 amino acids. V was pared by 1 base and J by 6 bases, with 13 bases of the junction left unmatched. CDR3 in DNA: TGTGCCAGCAGCCAAGCGGAGCAGGGGGCGGAGGCTGCCGGGGAGCTGTTTTTT. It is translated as CASSQAEQGAEAAGELFF.

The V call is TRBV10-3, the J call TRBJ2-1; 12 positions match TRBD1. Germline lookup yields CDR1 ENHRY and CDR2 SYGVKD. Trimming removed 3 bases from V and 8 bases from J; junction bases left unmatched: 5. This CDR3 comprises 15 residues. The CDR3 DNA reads TGTGCCATCAGTGATGGGACAGGGGGCCCCTATGAGCAGTTCTTC. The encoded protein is CAISDGTGGPYEQFF.

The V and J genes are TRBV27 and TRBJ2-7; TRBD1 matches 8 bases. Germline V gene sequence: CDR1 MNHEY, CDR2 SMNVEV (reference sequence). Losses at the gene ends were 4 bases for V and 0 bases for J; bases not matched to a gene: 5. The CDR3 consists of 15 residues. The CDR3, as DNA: TGTGCCAGCAGTTCCGGACAGGGTGCCTCCTACGAGCAGTACTTC. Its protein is CASSSGQGASYEQYF.

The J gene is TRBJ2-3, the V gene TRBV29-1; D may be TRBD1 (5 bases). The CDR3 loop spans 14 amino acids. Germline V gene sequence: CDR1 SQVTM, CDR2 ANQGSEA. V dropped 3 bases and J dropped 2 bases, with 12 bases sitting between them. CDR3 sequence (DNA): TGCAGCGTTGATATGGGGCCGAACACAGATACGCAGTATTTT. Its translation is CSVDMGPNTDTQYF.

The CDR3 sequence is CASRTGGADQPQHF. In DNA, the CDR3 is TGTGCCAGCAGGACAGGGGGCGCCGATCAGCCCCAGCATTTT. The chain combines TRBV27 with TRBJ1-5; 10 bases align to TRBD1. The CDR3 has 14 residues. With V trimmed by 6 bases and J by 5 bases, 4 bases remained unmatched. Germline V CDR1 and CDR2: MNHEY, SMNVEV (reference sequence).

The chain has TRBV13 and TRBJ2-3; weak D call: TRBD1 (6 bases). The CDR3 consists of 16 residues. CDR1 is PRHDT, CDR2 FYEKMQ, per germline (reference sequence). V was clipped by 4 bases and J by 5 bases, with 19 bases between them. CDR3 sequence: CASSSRTAPRGDTQYF. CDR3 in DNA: TGTGCCAGCAGCTCCCGGACAGCTCCTAGGGGAGATACGCAGTATTTT.

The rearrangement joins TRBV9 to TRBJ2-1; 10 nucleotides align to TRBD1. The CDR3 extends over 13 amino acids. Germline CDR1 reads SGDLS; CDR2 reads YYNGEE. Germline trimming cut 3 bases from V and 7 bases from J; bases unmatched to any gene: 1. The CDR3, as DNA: TGTGCCAGCAGCGCGGGACAGGGGAATGAGCAGTTCTTC. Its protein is CASSAGQGNEQFF.

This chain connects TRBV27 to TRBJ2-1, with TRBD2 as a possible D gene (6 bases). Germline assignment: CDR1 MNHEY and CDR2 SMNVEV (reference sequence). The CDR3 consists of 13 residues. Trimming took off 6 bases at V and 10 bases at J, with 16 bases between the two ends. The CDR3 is CASSPWAGLEQFF. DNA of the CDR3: TGTGCCAGCAGCCCCTGGGCGGGGCTAGAGCAGTTCTTC.

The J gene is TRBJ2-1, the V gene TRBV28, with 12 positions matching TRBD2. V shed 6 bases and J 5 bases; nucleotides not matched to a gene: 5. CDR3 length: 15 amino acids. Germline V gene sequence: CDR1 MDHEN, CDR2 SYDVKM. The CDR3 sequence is CASSHGLAGHNEQFF. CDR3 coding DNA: TGTGCCAGCAGCCACGGACTAGCGGGGCACAATGAGCAGTTCTTC.

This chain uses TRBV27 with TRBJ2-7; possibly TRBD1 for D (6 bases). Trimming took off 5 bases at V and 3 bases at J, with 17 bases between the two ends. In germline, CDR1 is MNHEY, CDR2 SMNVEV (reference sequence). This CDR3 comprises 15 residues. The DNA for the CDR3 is TGTGCCAGCAGTATGCTACAGGGTGCGATCTACGAGCAGTACTTC. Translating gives CASSMLQGAIYEQYF.